This paragraph covers one T cell receptor (beta chain) sequence. Its antigen remains unknown. Germline V gives CDR1 SGHRS, CDR2 YFSETQ. The J segment lost 0 bases and the V segment lost 6 bases, leaving 5 bases of the junction unmatched. The CDR3 is 15 amino acids. The entry originates in a study of graft-versus-host responses after intestinal transplantation. Study context: Transplants were multivisceral, liver-intestinal, or isolated intestinal. All recipients got anti-thymocyte globulin induction, then tacrolimus and steroids for 3 to 4 years.

Regarding the study as a whole: GvH clones appeared in recipient marrow, some first in ileum or blood.

Using immunoSEQ multiplex PCR, the repertoire was profiled, and TCRdb retains in-frame clones only, with some absent. Among just under 100,000 clones listed, more than 80% were seen once. The sequence was obtained from a human patient who received an intestinal transplant, so some T cells may come from the graft donor. The chain links TRBV5-1 to TRBJ2-5; 10 bases match TRBD2. This sample comprised PBMCs, obtained roughly 450 days after intestinal transplant. This chain's CDR3 is CASTSGGLDQETQYF. CDR3 in DNA: TGCGCCAGCACTAGCGGGGGCTTAGACCAAGAGACCCAGTACTTC.